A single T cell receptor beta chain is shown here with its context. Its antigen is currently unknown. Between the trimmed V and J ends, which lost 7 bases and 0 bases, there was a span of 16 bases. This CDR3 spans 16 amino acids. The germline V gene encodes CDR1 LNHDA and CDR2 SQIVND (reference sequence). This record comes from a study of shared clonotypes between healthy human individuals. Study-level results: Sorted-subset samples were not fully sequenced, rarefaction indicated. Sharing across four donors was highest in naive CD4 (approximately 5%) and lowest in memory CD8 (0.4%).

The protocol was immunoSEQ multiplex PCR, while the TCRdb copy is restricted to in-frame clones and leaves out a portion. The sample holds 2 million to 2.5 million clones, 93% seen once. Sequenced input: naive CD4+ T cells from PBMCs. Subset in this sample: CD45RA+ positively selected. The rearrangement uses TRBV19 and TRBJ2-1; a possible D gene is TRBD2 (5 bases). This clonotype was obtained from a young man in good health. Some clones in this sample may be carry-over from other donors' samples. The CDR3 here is CASTLRPRGSYNEQFF. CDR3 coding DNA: TGTGCCAGTACACTGAGGCCCCGGGGCTCCTACAATGAGCAGTTCTTC.